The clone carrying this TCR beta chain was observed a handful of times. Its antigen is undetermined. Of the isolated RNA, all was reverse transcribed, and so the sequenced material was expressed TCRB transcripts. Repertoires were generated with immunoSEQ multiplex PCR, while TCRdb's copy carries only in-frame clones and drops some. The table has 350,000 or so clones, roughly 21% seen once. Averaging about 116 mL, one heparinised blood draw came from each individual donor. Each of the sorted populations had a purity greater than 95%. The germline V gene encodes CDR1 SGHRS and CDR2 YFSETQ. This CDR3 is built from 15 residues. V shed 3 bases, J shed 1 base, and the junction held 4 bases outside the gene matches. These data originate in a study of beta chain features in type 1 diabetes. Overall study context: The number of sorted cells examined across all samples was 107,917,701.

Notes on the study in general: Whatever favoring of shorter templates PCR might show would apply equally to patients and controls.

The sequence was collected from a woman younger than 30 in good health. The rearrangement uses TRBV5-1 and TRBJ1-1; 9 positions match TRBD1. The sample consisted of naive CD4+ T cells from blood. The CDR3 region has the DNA TGCGCCAGCAGCTGGGACAGGGCCAAGAACACTGAAGCTTTCTTT. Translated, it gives CASSWDRAKNTEAFF.